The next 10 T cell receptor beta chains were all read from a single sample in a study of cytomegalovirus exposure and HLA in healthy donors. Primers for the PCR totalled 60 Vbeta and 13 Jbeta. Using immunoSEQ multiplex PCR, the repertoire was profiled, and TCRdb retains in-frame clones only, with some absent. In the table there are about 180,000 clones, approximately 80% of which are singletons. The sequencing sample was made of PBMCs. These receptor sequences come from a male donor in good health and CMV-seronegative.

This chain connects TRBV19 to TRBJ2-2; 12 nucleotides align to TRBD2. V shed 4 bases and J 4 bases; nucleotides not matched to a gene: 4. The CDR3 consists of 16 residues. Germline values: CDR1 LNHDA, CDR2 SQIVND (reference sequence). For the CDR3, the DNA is TGTGCCAGTAGTACCCTAGCGGGAGGGCCCACCGGGGAGCTGTTTTTT. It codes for CASSTLAGGPTGELFF.

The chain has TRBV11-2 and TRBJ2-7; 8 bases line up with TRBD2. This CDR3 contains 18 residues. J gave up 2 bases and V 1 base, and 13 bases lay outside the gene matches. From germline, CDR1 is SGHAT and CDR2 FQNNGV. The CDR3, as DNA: TGTGCCAGCAGCTTAGTTGAGGGTTGGGGGACTAGAGCCTACGAGCAGTACTTC. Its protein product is CASSLVEGWGTRAYEQYF.

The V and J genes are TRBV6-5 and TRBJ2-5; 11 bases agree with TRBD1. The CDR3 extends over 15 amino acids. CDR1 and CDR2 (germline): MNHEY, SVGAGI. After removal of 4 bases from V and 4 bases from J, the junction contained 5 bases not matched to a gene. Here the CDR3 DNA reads TGTGCCAGCAGTTTTTTGGACAGGGGGCGAGAGACCCAGTACTTC. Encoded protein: CASSFLDRGRETQYF.

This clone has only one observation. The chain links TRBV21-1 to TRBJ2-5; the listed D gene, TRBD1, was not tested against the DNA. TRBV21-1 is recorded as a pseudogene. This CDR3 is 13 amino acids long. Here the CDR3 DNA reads TGTGCCAGCAGCATGACAGGGGCAGAGACCCAGTACTTC. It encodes CASSMTGAETQYF.

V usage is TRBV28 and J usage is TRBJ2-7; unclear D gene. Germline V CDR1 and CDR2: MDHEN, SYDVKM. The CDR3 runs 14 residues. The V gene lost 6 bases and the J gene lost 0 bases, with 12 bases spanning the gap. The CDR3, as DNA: TGTGCCAGCAGACGTACAGTGCTCTCCTACGAGCAGTACTTC. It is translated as CASRRTVLSYEQYF.

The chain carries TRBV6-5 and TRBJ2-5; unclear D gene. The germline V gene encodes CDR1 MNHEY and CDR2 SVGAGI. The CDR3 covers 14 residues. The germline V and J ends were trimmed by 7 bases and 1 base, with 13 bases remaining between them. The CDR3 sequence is CASNPRGGQETQYF. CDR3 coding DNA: TGTGCCAGCAATCCCCGCGGTGGCCAAGAGACCCAGTACTTC.

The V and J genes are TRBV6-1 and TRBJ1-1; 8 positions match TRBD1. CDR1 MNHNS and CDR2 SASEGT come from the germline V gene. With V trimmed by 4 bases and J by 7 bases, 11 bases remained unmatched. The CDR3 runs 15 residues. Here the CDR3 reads CASSGSRQGWDEAFF. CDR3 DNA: TGTGCCAGCAGTGGCTCCCGACAGGGGTGGGATGAAGCTTTCTTT.

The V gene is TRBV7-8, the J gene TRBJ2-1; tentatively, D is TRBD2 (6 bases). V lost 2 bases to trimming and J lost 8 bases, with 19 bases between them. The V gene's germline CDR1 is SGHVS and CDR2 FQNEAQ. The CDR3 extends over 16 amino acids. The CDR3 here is CASSLRGGRKADEQFF. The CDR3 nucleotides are TGTGCCAGCAGCTTACGGGGTGGGAGGAAGGCCGATGAGCAGTTCTTC. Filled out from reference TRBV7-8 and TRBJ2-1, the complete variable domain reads GAGVSQSPRYKVAKRGQDVALRCDPISGHVSLFWYQQALGQGPEFLTYFQNEAQLDKSGLPSDRFFAERPEGSVSTLKIQRTQQEDSAVYLCASSLRGGRKADEQFFGPGTRLTVL.

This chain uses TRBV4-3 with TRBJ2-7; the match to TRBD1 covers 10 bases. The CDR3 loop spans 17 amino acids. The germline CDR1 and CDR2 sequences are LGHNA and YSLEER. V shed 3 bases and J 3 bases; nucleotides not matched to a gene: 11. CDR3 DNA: TGCGCCAGCAGCCAGGGTCCAGGGACAGGGGATATCTACGAGCAGTACTTC. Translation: CASSQGPGTGDIYEQYF.

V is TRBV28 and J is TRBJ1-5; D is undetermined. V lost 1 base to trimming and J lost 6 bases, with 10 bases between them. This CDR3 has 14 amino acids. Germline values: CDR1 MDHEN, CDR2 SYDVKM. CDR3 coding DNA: TGTGCCAGCAGTTTATTCGGGAACGGTCAGCCCCAGCATTTT. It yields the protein CASSLFGNGQPQHF.